These T cell receptor beta chains were read from a single sample in a study of blood T cell repertoires in COVID-19. Profiling relied on immunoSEQ multiplex PCR, and the TCRdb table lists in-frame clones only, not all of them. The sample holds fewer than 15,000 clones, about 75% seen once. Specimen: peripheral blood. The receptors come from a woman of 80 years or more with acute or convalescent COVID-19. Both conserved end residues are part of each CDR3. A D gene is named only where the DNA matches it firmly. Size values are once, few and many counts, or a class for expanded clones, and some rows have none.

j_call: TRBJ2-7
d_call: TRBD2
v_call: TRBV5-4
clone_size: -
cdr3_aa: CASSGGVGGLNEQYF
cdr3_nt: TGTGCCAGCAGCGGGGGGGTGGGAGGATTGAACGAGCAGTACTTC

j_call: TRBJ2-7
d_call: TRBD2
v_call: TRBV7-9
clone_size: -
cdr3_aa: CASSSRASGGAYEQYF
cdr3_nt: TGTGCCAGCAGCTCCCGGGCTAGCGGGGGAGCCTACGAGCAGTACTTC

j_call: TRBJ1-2
d_call: TRBD1
v_call: TRBV9
clone_size: -
cdr3_aa: CASSVKDRVFQDYGYTF
cdr3_nt: TGTGCCAGCAGCGTTAAGGACAGGGTCTTCCAGGACTATGGCTACACCTTC

j_call: TRBJ1-3
d_call: -
v_call: TRBV5-1
clone_size: -
cdr3_aa: CASSAGAEPSSGNTIYF
cdr3_nt: TGCGCCAGCAGCGCAGGGGCGGAACCTTCATCTGGAAACACCATATATTTT

j_call: TRBJ2-1
d_call: TRBD1
v_call: TRBV7-9
clone_size: -
cdr3_aa: CASSGGLRQGRESYNEQFF
cdr3_nt: TGTGCCAGCAGCGGAGGCCTAAGACAGGGTCGAGAGTCCTACAATGAGCAGTTCTTC

j_call: TRBJ2-1
d_call: -
v_call: TRBV18
clone_size: few
cdr3_aa: CASSPPAGFSYNEQFF
cdr3_nt: TGTGCCAGCTCACCACCGGCAGGCTTCTCCTACAATGAGCAGTTCTTC

j_call: TRBJ1-5
d_call: TRBD1
v_call: TRBV6-5
clone_size: -
cdr3_aa: CASSSRTGGNQPQHF
cdr3_nt: TGTGCCAGCAGTTCCCGGACAGGCGGCAATCAGCCCCAGCATTTT

j_call: TRBJ1-4
d_call: -
v_call: TRBV19
clone_size: -
cdr3_aa: CASSTPLGREKLFF
cdr3_nt: TGTGCCAGTAGTACCCCCCTGGGGCGTGAAAAACTGTTTTTT

j_call: TRBJ1-6
d_call: TRBD1
v_call: TRBV5-4
clone_size: -
cdr3_aa: CASSPGQAKYNSPLHF
cdr3_nt: TGTGCCAGCAGCCCGGGACAGGCGAAATATAATTCACCCCTCCACTTT

j_call: TRBJ1-1
d_call: -
v_call: TRBV2
clone_size: -
cdr3_aa: CASRGLQENTEAFF
cdr3_nt: TGTGCCAGCAGGGGTCTTCAGGAGAACACTGAAGCTTTCTTT

j_call: TRBJ2-1
d_call: -
v_call: TRBV7-3
clone_size: -
cdr3_aa: CASSLIGSLMDEQFF
cdr3_nt: TGTGCCAGCAGCCTGATAGGGAGCCTTATGGATGAGCAGTTCTTC

j_call: TRBJ1-1
d_call: -
v_call: TRBV4-2
clone_size: -
cdr3_aa: CASSQDRENTEAFF
cdr3_nt: TGTGCCAGCAGCCAAGATCGGGAGAACACTGAAGCTTTCTTT

j_call: TRBJ2-1
d_call: -
v_call: TRBV19
clone_size: -
cdr3_aa: CASSLLTGLHNEQFF
cdr3_nt: TGTGCCAGTAGTTTACTGACAGGTCTCCACAATGAGCAGTTCTTC

j_call: TRBJ2-7
d_call: -
v_call: TRBV10-2
clone_size: -
cdr3_aa: CASSESAGSSYEQYF
cdr3_nt: TGCGCCAGCAGTGAGTCGGCCGGGAGCTCCTACGAGCAGTACTTC

j_call: TRBJ2-3
d_call: -
v_call: TRBV18
clone_size: -
cdr3_aa: CASSPPGAGTDTQYF
cdr3_nt: TGTGCCAGCTCACCACCGGGGGCTGGCACAGATACGCAGTATTTT

j_call: TRBJ1-6
d_call: TRBD1
v_call: TRBV24-1
clone_size: -
cdr3_aa: CATSEPDRGRPNSPLHF
cdr3_nt: TGTGCCACCAGTGAACCAGACAGGGGGAGACCGAATTCACCCCTCCACTTT

j_call: TRBJ2-5
d_call: -
v_call: TRBV11-1
clone_size: -
cdr3_aa: CASSVYRWAETQYF
cdr3_nt: TGTGCCAGCAGCGTCTACAGGTGGGCAGAGACCCAGTACTTC

j_call: TRBJ2-1
d_call: TRBD2
v_call: TRBV5-4
clone_size: -
cdr3_aa: CASSATSDSYNEQFF
cdr3_nt: TGTGCCAGCAGCGCCACTAGCGACTCCTACAATGAGCAGTTCTTC

j_call: TRBJ1-1
d_call: -
v_call: TRBV6-2/TRBV6-3
clone_size: -
cdr3_aa: CASSLRYTEAFF
cdr3_nt: TGTGCCAGCAGTTTGCGGTACACTGAAGCTTTCTTT

j_call: TRBJ1-6
d_call: TRBD1
v_call: TRBV6-5
clone_size: medium-sized
cdr3_aa: CASKPGQNSPLHF
cdr3_nt: TGTGCCAGCAAGCCGGGACAGAATTCACCCCTCCACTTT

j_call: TRBJ2-2
d_call: -
v_call: TRBV5-1
clone_size: -
cdr3_aa: CASSFESGPGTGELFF
cdr3_nt: TGCGCCAGCAGCTTTGAGAGCGGTCCGGGCACCGGGGAGCTGTTTTTT

j_call: TRBJ2-1
d_call: -
v_call: TRBV5-6
clone_size: -
cdr3_aa: CASSLGGGALEQFF
cdr3_nt: TGTGCCAGCAGCTTGGGAGGGGGGGCTTTGGAGCAGTTCTTC

j_call: TRBJ1-4
d_call: -
v_call: TRBV6-5
clone_size: -
cdr3_aa: CASSPGSTNEKLFF
cdr3_nt: TGTGCCAGCAGCCCCGGGTCCACTAATGAAAAACTGTTTTTT